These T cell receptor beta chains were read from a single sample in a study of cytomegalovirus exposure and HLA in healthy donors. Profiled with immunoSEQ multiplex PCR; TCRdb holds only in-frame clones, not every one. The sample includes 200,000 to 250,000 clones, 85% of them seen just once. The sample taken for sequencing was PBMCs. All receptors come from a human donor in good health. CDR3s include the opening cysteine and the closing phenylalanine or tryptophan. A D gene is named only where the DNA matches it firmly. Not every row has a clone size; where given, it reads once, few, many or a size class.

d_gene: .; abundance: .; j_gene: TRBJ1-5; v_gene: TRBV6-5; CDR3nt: TGTGCCAGCAGTTACTCGGGGCAGAGCAATCAGCCCCAGCATTTT; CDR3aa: CASSYSGQSNQPQHF
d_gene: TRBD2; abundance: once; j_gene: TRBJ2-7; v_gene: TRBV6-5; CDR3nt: TGTGCCAGCAGTTACTCGGCTAGCGGGGCCTACGAGCAGTACTTC; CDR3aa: CASSYSASGAYEQYF
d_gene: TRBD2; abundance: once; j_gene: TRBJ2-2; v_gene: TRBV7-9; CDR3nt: TGTGCCAGCAGCTTAGCGGGAGGGCCTCACGGGGAGCTGTTTTTT; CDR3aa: CASSLAGGPHGELFF
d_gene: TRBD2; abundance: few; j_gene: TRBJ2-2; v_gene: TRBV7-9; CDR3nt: TGTGCCAGCATCTCACTAGCGGGAGTGGGGAACACCGGGGAGCTGTTTTTT; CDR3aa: CASISLAGVGNTGELFF
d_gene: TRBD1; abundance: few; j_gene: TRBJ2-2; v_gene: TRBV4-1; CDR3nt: TGCGCCAGCAGCCAAGACCGTCGGACAGGGAACACCGGGGAGCTGTTTTTT; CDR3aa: CASSQDRRTGNTGELFF
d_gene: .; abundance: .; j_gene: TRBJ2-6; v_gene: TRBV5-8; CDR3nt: TGTGCCAGCAGCCCCGGCTCCAGGCCAGGGGCCAACGTCCTGACTTTC; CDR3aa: CASSPGSRPGANVLTF
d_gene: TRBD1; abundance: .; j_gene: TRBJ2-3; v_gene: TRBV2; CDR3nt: TGTGCCAGCAGCTGGACAGGGGGCGGTAGCGGCTATACCACAGATACGCAGTATTTT; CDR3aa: CASSWTGGGSGYTTDTQYF
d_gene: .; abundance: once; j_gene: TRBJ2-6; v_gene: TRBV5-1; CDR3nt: TGCGCCAGCAGCGAATCAGGGTCCGTGAGCTCTGGGGCCAACGTCCTGACTTTC; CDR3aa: CASSESGSVSSGANVLTF
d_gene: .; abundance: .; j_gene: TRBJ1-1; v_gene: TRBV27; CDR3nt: TGTGCCAGCACCTACCGAAGAGAGAACACTGAAGCTTTCTTT; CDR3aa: CASTYRRENTEAFF
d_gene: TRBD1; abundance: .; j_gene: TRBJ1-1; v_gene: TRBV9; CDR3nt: TGTGCCAGCAGCGTAGAGGGGGCTATTGGGGAAGCTTTCTTT; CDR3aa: CASSVEGAIGEAFF
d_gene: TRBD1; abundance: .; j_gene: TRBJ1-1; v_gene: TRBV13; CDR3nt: TGTGCCAGCAGCACCCAGGGGGCGAGGGGCACTGAAGCTTTCTTT; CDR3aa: CASSTQGARGTEAFF
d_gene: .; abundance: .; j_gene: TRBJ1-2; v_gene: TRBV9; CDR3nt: TGTGCCAGCAGCATCAGATTTAACTATGGCTACACCTTC; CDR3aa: CASSIRFNYGYTF
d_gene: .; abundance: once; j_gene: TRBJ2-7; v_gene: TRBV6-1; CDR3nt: TGTGCCAGCAGTGAGGTAGCGGCCCCCTACGAGCAGTACTTC; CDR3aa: CASSEVAAPYEQYF
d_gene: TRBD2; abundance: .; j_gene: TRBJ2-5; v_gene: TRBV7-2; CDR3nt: TGTGCCAGCACCCTCTCAACCGGGACTAGCGAAGAGCAGTACTTC; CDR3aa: CASTLSTGTSEEQYF
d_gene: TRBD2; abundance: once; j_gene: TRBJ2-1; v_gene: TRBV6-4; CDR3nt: TGTGCCAGCAGTCTAGCGGGAGGGGATTTCGATGAGCAGTTCTTC; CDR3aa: CASSLAGGDFDEQFF
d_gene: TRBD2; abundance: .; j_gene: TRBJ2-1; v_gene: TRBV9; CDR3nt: TGTGCCAGCAGCGTAGCACTAGCGGGAAACAATGAGCAGTTCTTC; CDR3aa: CASSVALAGNNEQFF
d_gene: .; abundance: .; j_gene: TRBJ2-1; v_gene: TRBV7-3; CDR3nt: TGTGCCAGCAGCTTAACGCGCGGCCAAGAGCAGTTCTTC; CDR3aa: CASSLTRGQEQFF
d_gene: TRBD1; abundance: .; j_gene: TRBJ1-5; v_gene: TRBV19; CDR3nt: TGTGCCAGTAGTGGACCGACAGGGCACACTAGCAATCAGCCCCAGCATTTT; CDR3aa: CASSGPTGHTSNQPQHF
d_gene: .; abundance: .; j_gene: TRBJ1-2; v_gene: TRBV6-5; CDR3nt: TGTGCCAGCAGGATCCAGGGTATAATCGGTGGCTACACCTTC; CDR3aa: CASRIQGIIGGYTF
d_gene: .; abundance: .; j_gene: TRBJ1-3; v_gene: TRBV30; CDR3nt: TGTGCCTGGAGCCCCCCCTGGGCCGCCTCTGGAAACACCATATATTTT; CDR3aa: CAWSPPWAASGNTIYF
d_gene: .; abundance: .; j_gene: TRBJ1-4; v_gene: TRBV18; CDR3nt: TGTGCCAGCTCACCACAGGACAGTTTAGCAACTAATGAAAAACTGTTTTTT; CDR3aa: CASSPQDSLATNEKLFF
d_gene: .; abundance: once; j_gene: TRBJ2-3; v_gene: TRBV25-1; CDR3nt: TGTGCCAGCAGTCTGAGAGATACGCAGTATTTT; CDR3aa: CASSLRDTQYF
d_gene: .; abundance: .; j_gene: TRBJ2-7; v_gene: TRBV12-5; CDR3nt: TGTGCTAGTGGTTTCTCCGGGACACCCCCCTACGAGCAGTACTTC; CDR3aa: CASGFSGTPPYEQYF
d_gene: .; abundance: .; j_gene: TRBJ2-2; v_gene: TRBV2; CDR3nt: TGTGCCAGCAGTTACCTTCGGGGGGAGCTGTTTTTT; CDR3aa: CASSYLRGELFF
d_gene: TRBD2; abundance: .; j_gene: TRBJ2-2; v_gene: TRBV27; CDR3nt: TGTGCCAGCAGTCCTAGCGGGTTTCTCAACACCGGGGAGCTGTTTTTT; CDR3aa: CASSPSGFLNTGELFF
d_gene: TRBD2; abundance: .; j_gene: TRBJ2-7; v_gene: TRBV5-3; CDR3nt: TGTGCCAGAAGCGGGGGACTAGCGGGGACCTCCTACGAGCAGTACTTC; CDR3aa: CARSGGLAGTSYEQYF
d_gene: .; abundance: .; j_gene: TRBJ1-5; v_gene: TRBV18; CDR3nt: TGTGCCAGCTCACCCCAGGGACATAGCAATCAGCCCCAGCATTTT; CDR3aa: CASSPQGHSNQPQHF
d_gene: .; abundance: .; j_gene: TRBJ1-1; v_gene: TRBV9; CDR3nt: TGTGCCAGCAGCGTCCCTAGCTCTGGGGACACCCCTGCTTTCTTT; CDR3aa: CASSVPSSGDTPAFF
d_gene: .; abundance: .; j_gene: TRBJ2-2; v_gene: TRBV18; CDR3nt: TGTGCCAGCTCACGGGCCCGGCGGGGCACCGGGGAGCTGTTTTTT; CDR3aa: CASSRARRGTGELFF
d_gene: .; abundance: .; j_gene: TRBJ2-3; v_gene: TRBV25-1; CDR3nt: TGTGCCAGCAGTGATCCCTTAACAGATACGCAGTATTTT; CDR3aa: CASSDPLTDTQYF
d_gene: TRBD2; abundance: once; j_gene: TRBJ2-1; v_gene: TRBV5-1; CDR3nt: TGCGCCAGCAGCTCAAATAGCGGGATCGGGAATGAGCAGTTCTTC; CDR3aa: CASSSNSGIGNEQFF
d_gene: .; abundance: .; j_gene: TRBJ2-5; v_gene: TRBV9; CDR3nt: TGTGCCAGCAGCGCCGAGGGCTACGAGACCCAGTACTTC; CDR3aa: CASSAEGYETQYF
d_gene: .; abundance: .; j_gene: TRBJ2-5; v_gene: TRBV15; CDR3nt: TGTGCCACCAGCAGAGAACGCAAGAGCGGCCAGTACTTC; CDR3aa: CATSRERKSGQYF
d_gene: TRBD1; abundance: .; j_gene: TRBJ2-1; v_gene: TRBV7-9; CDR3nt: TGTGCCAGCAGCAGGGGGCAGGAGCAGTTCTTC; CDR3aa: CASSRGQEQFF
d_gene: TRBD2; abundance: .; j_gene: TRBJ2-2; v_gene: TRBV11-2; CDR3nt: TGTGCCAGCAGCCGTACGACTAGCTCCGTCGGGGAGCTGTTTTTT; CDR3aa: CASSRTTSSVGELFF